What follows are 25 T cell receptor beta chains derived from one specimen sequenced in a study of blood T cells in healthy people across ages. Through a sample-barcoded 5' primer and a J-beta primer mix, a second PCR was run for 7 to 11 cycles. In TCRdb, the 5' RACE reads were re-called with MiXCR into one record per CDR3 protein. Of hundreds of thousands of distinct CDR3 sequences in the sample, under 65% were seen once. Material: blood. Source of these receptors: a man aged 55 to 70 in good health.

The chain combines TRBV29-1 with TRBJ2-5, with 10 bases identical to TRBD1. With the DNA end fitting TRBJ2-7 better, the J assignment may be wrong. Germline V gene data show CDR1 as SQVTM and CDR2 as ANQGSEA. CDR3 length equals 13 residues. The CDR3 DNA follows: TGCAGCGTTTCGGGACAGGGGATCAACGAGCAGTACTTC. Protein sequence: CSVSGQGINEQYF.

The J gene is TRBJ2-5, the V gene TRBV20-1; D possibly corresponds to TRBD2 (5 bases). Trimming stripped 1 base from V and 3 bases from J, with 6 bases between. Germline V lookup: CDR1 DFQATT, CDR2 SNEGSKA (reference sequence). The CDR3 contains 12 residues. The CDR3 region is CSARVGEETQYF. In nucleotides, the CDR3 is TGCAGTGCTAGAGTCGGGGAAGAGACCCAGTACTTC.

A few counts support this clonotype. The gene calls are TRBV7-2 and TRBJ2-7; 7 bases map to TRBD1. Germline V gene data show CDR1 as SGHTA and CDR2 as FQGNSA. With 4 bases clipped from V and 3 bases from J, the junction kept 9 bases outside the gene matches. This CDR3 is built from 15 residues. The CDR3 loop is CASSSAGTVLYEQYF. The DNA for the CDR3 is TGTGCCAGCAGCTCGGCCGGGACAGTCCTCTACGAGCAGTACTTC. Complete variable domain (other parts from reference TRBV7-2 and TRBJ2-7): GAGVSQSPSNKVTEKGKDVELRCDPISGHTALYWYRQSLGQGLEFLIYFQGNSAPDKSGLPSDRFSAERTGGSVSTLTIQRTQQEDSAVYLCASSSAGTVLYEQYFGPGTRLTVT.

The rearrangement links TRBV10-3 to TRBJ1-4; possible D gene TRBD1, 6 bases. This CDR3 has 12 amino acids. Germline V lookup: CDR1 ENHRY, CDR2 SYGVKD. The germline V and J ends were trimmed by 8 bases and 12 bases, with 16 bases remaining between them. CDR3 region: CAISNQQGELFF. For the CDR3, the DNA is TGTGCCATCTCGAACCAACAGGGCGAACTGTTTTTT.

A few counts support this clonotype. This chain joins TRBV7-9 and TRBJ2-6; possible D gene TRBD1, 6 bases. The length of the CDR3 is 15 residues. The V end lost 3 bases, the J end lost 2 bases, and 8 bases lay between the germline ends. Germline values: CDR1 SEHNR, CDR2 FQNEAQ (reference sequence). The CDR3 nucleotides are TGTGCCAGCAGCTTCAGGGACACTGGGGCCAACGTCCTGACTTTC. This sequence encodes CASSFRDTGANVLTF. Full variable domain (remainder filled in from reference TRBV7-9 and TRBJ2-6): DTGVSQNPRHKITKRGQNVTFRCDPISEHNRLYWYRQTLGQGPEFLTYFQNEAQLEKSRLLSDRFSAERPKGSFSTLEIQRTEQGDSAMYLCASSFRDTGANVLTFGAGSRLTVL.

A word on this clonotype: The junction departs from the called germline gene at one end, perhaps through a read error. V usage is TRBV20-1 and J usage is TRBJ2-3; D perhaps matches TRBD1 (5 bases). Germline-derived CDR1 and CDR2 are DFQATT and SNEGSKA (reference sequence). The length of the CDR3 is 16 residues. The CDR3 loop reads CSARDRTRPNSDRQYF. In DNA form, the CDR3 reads TGCAGTGCTAGAGACCGGACAAGGCCCAATTCAGATAGGCAGTATTTT.

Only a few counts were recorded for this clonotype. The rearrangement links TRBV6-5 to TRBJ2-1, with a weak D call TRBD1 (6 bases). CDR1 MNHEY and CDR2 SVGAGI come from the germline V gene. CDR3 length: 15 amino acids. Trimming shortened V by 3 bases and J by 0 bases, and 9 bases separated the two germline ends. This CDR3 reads CASSYQGNSYNEQFF. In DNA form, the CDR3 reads TGTGCCAGCAGTTATCAGGGGAACTCCTACAATGAGCAGTTCTTC.

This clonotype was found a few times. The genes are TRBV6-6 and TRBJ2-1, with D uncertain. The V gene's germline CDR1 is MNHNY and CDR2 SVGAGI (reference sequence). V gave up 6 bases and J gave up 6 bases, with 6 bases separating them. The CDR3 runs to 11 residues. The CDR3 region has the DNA TGTGCCAGCAGCCGACGCAATGAGCAGTTCTTC. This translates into CASSRRNEQFF.

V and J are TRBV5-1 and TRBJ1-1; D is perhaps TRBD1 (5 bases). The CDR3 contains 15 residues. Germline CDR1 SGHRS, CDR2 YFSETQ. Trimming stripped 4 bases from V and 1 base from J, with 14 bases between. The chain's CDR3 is CASSLNPDRNTEAFF. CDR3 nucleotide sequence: TGCGCCAGCAGCCTCAACCCTGACAGGAACACTGAAGCTTTCTTT.

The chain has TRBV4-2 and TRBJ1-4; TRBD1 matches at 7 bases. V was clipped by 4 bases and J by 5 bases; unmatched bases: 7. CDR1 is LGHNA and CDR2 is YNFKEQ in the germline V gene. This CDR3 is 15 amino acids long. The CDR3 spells CASSRNDRENEKLFF. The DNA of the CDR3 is TGTGCCAGCAGCCGGAACGACAGGGAAAATGAAAAACTGTTTTTT.

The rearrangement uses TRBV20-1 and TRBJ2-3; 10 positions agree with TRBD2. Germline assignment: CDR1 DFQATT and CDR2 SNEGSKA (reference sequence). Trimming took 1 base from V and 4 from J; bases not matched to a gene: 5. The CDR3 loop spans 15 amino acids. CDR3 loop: CSARGPSGGADTQYF. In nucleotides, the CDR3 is TGCAGTGCTAGAGGTCCTAGCGGGGGAGCAGATACGCAGTATTTT.

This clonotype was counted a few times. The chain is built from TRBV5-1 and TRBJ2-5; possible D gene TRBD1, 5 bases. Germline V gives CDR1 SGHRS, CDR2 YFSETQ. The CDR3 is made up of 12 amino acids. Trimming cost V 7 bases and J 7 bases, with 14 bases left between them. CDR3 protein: CASQETGGTQYF. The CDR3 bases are TGCGCCAGCCAAGAAACAGGCGGGACCCAGTACTTC.

For the CDR3, the DNA is TGTGCCAGCAGCCAAGTCAGGAATAATGAAAAACTGTTTTTT. This gives the protein CASSQVRNNEKLFF. The chain has TRBV3-1 and TRBJ1-4; D gene uncertain. Germline loops: CDR1 LGHDT, CDR2 YNNKEL (reference sequence). V lost 1 base and J 4 bases, leaving 7 bases between the germline ends. The CDR3 has 14 residues.

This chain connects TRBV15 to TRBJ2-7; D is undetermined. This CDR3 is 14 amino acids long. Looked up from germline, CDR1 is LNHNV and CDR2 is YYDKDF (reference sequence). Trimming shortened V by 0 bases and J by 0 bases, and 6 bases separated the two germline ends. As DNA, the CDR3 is TGTGCCACCAGCAGAGATCGGAACTCCTACGAGCAGTACTTC. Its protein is CATSRDRNSYEQYF.

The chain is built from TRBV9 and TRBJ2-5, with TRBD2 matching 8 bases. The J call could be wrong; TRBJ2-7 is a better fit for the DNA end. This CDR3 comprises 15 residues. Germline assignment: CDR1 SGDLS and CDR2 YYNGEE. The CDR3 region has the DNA TGTGCCAGCAGCGCCGGGAGGGGACCTCAATACGAGCAGTACTTC. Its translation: CASSAGRGPQYEQYF.

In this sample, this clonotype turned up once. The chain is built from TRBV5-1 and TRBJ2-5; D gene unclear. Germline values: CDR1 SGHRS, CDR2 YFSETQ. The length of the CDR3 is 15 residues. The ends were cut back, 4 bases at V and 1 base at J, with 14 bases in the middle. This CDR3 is CASSMAPEFQETQYF. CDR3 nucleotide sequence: TGCGCCAGCAGCATGGCCCCGGAGTTCCAAGAGACCCAGTACTTC. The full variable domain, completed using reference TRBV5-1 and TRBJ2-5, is KAGVTQTPRYLIKTRGQQVTLSCSPISGHRSVSWYQQTPGQGLQFLFEYFSETQRNKGNFPGRFSGRQFSNSRSEMNVSTLELGDSALYLCASSMAPEFQETQYFGPGTRLLVL.

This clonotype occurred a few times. The CDR3 is CASSPKGDSSGVGYGYTF. Written as DNA, the CDR3 is TGTGCCAGCAGCCCGAAGGGGGACAGTTCGGGAGTAGGCTATGGCTACACCTTC. The chain is built from TRBV13 and TRBJ1-2, with 7 bases aligning to TRBD1. The V gene's germline CDR1 is PRHDT and CDR2 FYEKMQ (reference sequence). Unmatched junction bases numbered 19, after V lost 5 bases and J lost 4 bases. This CDR3 is 18 amino acids long.

This CDR3 reads CASRPGGVETQYF. The DNA of the CDR3 is TGTGCCAGCAGACCAGGGGGCGTGGAGACCCAGTACTTC. J is TRBJ2-5 and V is TRBV7-2, with 8 positions matching TRBD1. Per germline, CDR1 SGHTA and CDR2 FQGNSA. Germline trimming cut 6 bases from V and 5 bases from J; bases unmatched to any gene: 5. This CDR3 has 13 residues.

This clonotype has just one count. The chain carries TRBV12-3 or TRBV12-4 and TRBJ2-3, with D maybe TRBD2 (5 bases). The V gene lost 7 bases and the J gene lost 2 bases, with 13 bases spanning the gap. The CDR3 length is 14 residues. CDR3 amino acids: CASTDRGVTDTQYF. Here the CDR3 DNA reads TGTGCCAGCACGGACCGGGGAGTCACAGATACGCAGTATTTT.

CDR3 loop: CASSTQGDLEAFF. For the CDR3, the DNA is TGTGCCAGTAGTACCCAGGGGGATCTTGAAGCTTTCTTT. The rearrangement links TRBV19 to TRBJ1-1; 7 nucleotides align to TRBD1. The germline CDR1 and CDR2 sequences are LNHDA and SQIVND (reference sequence). This CDR3 is built from 13 residues. V lost 4 bases and J lost 7; bases outside the gene matches: 6.

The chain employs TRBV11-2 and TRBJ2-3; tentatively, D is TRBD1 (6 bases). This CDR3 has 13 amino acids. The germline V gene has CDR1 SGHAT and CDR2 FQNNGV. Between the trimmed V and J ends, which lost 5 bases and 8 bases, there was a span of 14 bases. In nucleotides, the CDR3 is TGTGCCAGCAGCCCCAGGGGCCCGGGTACGCAGTATTTT. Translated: CASSPRGPGTQYF.

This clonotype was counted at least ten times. The CDR3 is CSADLAGAGETQYF. The CDR3 DNA sequence: TGCAGTGCTGATCTAGCGGGGGCCGGCGAGACCCAGTACTTC. The gene calls are TRBV20-1 and TRBJ2-5, with 10 bases fitting TRBD2. Germline V gives CDR1 DFQATT, CDR2 SNEGSKA (reference sequence). Trimming removed 5 bases from V and 5 bases from J; junction bases left unmatched: 8. The CDR3 is 14 residues long.

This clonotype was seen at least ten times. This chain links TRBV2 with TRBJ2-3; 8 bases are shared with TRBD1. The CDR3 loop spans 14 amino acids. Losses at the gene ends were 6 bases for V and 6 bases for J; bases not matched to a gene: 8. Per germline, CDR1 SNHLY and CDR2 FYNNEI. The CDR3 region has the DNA TGTGCCAGCAGGACCAGGGGGCTTTTGGATACGCAGTATTTT. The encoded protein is CASRTRGLLDTQYF. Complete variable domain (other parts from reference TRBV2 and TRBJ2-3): EPEVTQTPSHQVTQMGQEVILRCVPISNHLYFYWYRQILGQKVEFLVSFYNNEISEKSEIFDDQFSVERPDGSNFTLKIRSTKLEDSAMYFCASRTRGLLDTQYFGPGTRLTVL.

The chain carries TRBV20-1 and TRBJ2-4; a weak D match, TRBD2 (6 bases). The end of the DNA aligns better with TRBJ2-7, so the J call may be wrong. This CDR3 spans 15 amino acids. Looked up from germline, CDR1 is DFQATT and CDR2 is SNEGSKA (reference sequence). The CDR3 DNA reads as TGCAGTGCTAGATTGACCGGGGGATTGACAACCGAGCAGTACTTC. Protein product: CSARLTGGLTTEQYF.

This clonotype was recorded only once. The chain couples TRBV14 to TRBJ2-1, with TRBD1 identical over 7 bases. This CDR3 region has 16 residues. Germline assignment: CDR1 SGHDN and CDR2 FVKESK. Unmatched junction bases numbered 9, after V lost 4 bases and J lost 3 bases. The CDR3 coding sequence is TGTGCCAGCAGCCCGATTACAGGGGAAGGCTACAATGAGCAGTTCTTC. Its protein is CASSPITGEGYNEQFF.